The source of this T cell receptor (beta chain) is a study of blood T cell repertoires in COVID-19. Original methodology: Cell counts per sample came from amplifying reference gene primers. Assay used: immunoSEQ multiplex PCR; TCRdb lists only in-frame clones, some missing. V, J and clone size are those of that table, while D and trimming were read from the DNA. The sample holds roughly 91,000 clones, 76% seen once. The CDR3 sequence is 14 residues long. Germline values: CDR1 SGHRS, CDR2 YFSETQ. V lost 1 base and J lost 4, with 10 bases in between. The chain couples TRBV5-1 to TRBJ2-3; a possible D gene is TRBD2 (6 bases). The TCR comes from a man between 65 and 79 years old with acute or convalescent COVID-19. The sample taken for sequencing was peripheral blood. The CDR3 is CASSLSGGADTQYF. For the CDR3, the DNA is TGCGCCAGCAGCTTGAGTGGAGGGGCAGATACGCAGTATTTT.